The present T cell receptor beta chain was sequenced within a study of blood T cell repertoires in COVID-19. Assay used: immunoSEQ multiplex PCR; TCRdb lists only in-frame clones, some missing. Of about 160,000 clones listed, roughly 84% were seen once; the top ten hold roughly a tenth. The CDR3 totals 14 residues. Germline loops: CDR1 MNHEY, CDR2 SMNVEV (reference sequence). Trimming left V 6 bases short and J 4 bases short, with 12 bases between. This clone turned up a few times. The chain carries TRBV27 and TRBJ2-2; D uncertain. Material for sequencing was peripheral blood. The receptor was isolated from a woman older than 75 with active or convalescent COVID-19. The CDR3: CASSPNIVTGELFF. The CDR3 DNA reads TGTGCCAGCAGCCCGAACATCGTCACCGGGGAGCTGTTTTTT.